Sequencing of this T cell receptor (beta chain) was carried out in a study of cytomegalovirus exposure and HLA in healthy donors. Study findings and constraints: Of the V segments, some could not be distinguished, including TRBV6-2 and TRBV6-3, and were excluded. Several of the most significant clusters appeared linked to common viral pathogens, based on a later analysis. Only CMV serostatus was available as immune exposure information.

This clone has just a few counts. No antigen is known for it. Primers included in the PCR were 60 Vbeta and 13 Jbeta primers. Method: immunoSEQ multiplex PCR; TCRdb's copy keeps in-frame clones and lacks some. Of roughly 150,000 clones detected, 77% appear once; the ten largest clones hold roughly 3.8%. The CDR3 runs to 13 residues. V lost 4 bases, J lost 9 bases, and 9 bases stayed unmatched. Germline V lookup: CDR1 SGHDT, CDR2 YYEEEE. The sample taken for sequencing was PBMCs. V and J are TRBV5-6 and TRBJ2-7; TRBD1 matches 8 bases. The sequence came from a male donor in good health and CMV-seronegative. The CDR3 DNA is TGTGCCAGCAGCCTCGACCCCGACAGGGGGCAGTACTTC. Translating it yields CASSLDPDRGQYF.